These T cell receptor beta chains were read from a single sample in a study of identifying expanded T cells in peripheral blood. Data came from immunoSEQ multiplex PCR; TCRdb stores just in-frame clones and leaves some out. Of 75,000 to 95,000 clones detected, approximately 91% appear once; the ten largest clones hold roughly 3.1%. Sequencing was performed on blood. These receptors all come from a person aged 18 to 69 in good health. Each CDR3 is given with its conserved first and last residue. A D gene is named only where the DNA matches it firmly. Only part of the rows carry a size: once, few, many, or a class if the clone is expanded.

d_gene: .; abundance: .; j_gene: TRBJ1-6; v_gene: TRBV6-5; CDR3nt: TGTGCCAGCAGTTACGCCCCTGGGGACGGATATTCACCCCTCCACTTT; CDR3aa: CASSYAPGDGYSPLHF
d_gene: TRBD1; abundance: .; j_gene: TRBJ1-1; v_gene: TRBV29-1; CDR3nt: TGCAGCGTTGTTGGACAGGGGGCGCGAGGCACTGAAGCTTTCTTT; CDR3aa: CSVVGQGARGTEAFF
d_gene: .; abundance: .; j_gene: TRBJ2-7; v_gene: TRBV4-2; CDR3nt: TGTGCCAGCAGCCTCATGGGGGGATCCTACGAGCAGTACTTC; CDR3aa: CASSLMGGSYEQYF
d_gene: .; abundance: .; j_gene: TRBJ1-1; v_gene: TRBV6-5; CDR3nt: TGTGCCAGCAAACGGAGTATGAACACTGAAGCTTTCTTT; CDR3aa: CASKRSMNTEAFF
d_gene: .; abundance: .; j_gene: TRBJ2-1; v_gene: TRBV10-3; CDR3nt: TGTGCCATCAGTGCAGAACTGATCTACAATGAGCAGTTCTTC; CDR3aa: CAISAELIYNEQFF
d_gene: TRBD2; abundance: .; j_gene: TRBJ2-5; v_gene: TRBV7-2; CDR3nt: TGTGCCAGCAGCCCGGGACTAGCGCAAGAGACCCAGTACTTC; CDR3aa: CASSPGLAQETQYF
d_gene: .; abundance: .; j_gene: TRBJ2-5; v_gene: TRBV11-2; CDR3nt: TGTGCCAGCAGCTTAATGGGGGAGACCCAGTACTTC; CDR3aa: CASSLMGETQYF
d_gene: .; abundance: .; j_gene: TRBJ1-3; v_gene: TRBV7-9; CDR3nt: TGTGCCAGCACCCCATGGGGCTCTGGAAACACCATATATTTT; CDR3aa: CASTPWGSGNTIYF
d_gene: .; abundance: once; j_gene: TRBJ2-7; v_gene: TRBV11-2; CDR3nt: TGTGCCAGCAGCTCGCGGACCGTCCACGAGCAGTACTTC; CDR3aa: CASSSRTVHEQYF
d_gene: TRBD1; abundance: .; j_gene: TRBJ2-5; v_gene: TRBV19; CDR3nt: TGTGCCAGTAGTACTAACAGAGGGGGCGGAGAGACCCAGTACTTC; CDR3aa: CASSTNRGGGETQYF
d_gene: TRBD1; abundance: .; j_gene: TRBJ2-2; v_gene: TRBV7-6; CDR3nt: TGTGCCAGCAGTCCCAGGGGGACAGGGAAGAACACCGGGGAGCTGTTTTTT; CDR3aa: CASSPRGTGKNTGELFF
d_gene: .; abundance: once; j_gene: TRBJ2-7; v_gene: TRBV28; CDR3nt: TGTGCCAGCAGAGTCAGATACGAGCAGTACTTC; CDR3aa: CASRVRYEQYF